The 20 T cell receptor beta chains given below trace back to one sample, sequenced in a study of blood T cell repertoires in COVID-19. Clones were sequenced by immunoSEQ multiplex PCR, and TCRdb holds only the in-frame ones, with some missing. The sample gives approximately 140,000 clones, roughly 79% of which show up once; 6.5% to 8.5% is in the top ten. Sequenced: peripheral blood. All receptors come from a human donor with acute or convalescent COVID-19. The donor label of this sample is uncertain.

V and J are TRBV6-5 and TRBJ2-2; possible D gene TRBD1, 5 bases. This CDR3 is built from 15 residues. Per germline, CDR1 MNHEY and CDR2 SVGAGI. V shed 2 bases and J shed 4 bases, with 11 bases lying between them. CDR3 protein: CASSYMAQGTGELFF. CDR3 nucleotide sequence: TGTGCCAGCAGTTACATGGCCCAGGGCACCGGGGAGCTGTTTTTT.

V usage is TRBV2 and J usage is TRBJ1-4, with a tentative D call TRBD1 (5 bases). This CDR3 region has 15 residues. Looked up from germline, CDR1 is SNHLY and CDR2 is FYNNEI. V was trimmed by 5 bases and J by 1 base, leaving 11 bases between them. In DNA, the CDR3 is TGTGCCAGCAGTCAACTCGGACAAACTAATGAAAAACTGTTTTTT. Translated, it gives CASSQLGQTNEKLFF.

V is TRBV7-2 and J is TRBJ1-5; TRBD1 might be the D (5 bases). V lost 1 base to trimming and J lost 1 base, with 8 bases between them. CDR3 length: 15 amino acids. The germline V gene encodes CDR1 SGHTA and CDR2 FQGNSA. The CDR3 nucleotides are TGTGCCAGCAGCTTAGAGACAGAAAGCAATCAGCCCCAGCATTTT. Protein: CASSLETESNQPQHF.

The CDR3 reads CASSSDRGRFQPQHF. CDR3 sequence (DNA): TGTGCCAGCAGCTCCGACAGGGGGAGGTTTCAGCCCCAGCATTTT. The V call is TRBV5-6, the J call TRBJ1-5, with 9 bases fitting TRBD1. V trimming: 3 bases; J trimming: 6 bases; junction bases outside the gene matches: 7. Germline V gives CDR1 SGHDT, CDR2 YYEEEE. The CDR3 length is 15 residues.

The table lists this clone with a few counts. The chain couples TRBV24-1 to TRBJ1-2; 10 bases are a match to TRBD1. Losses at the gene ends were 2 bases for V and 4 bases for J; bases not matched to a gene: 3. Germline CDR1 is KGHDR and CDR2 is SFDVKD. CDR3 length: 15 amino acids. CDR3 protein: CATSDSRTGGYGYTF. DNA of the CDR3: TGTGCCACCAGTGATTCTAGGACAGGGGGCTATGGCTACACCTTC.

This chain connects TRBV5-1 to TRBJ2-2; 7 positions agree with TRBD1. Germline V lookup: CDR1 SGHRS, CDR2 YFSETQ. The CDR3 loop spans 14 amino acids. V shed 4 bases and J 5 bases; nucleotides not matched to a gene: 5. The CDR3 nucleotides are TGCGCCAGCAGCCCGGGGACAGAGACCGGGGAGCTGTTTTTT. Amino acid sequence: CASSPGTETGELFF.

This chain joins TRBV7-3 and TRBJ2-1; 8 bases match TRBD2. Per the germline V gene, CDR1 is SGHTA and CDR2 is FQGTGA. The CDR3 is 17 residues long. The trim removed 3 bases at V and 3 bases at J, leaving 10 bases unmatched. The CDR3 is CASSLVSGATVYNEQFF. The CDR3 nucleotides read TGTGCCAGCAGCTTGGTTAGCGGGGCAACCGTCTACAATGAGCAGTTCTTC.

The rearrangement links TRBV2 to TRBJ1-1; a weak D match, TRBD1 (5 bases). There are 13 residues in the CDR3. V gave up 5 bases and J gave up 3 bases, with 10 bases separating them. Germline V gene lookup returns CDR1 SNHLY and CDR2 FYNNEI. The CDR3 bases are TGTGCCAGCAGTAATCAGGGTGACACTGAAGCTTTCTTT. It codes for CASSNQGDTEAFF.

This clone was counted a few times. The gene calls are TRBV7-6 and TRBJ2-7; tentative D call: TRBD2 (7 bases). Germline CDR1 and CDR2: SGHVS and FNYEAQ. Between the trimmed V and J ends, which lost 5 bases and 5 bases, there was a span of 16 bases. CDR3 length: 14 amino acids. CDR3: CASSPRGGADEQYF. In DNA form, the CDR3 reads TGTGCCAGCAGCCCGAGGGGGGGGGCCGACGAGCAGTACTTC.

CDR3 sequence (DNA): TGCGCCAGCAGCTTTCGGCAGGGCTACGAGCAGTACTTC. The encoded protein is CASSFRQGYEQYF. The V and J genes are TRBV5-1 and TRBJ2-7, with D possibly being TRBD1 (5 bases). V was pared by 2 bases and J by 3 bases, with 9 bases between. The CDR3 runs to 13 residues. Germline CDR1 and CDR2: SGHRS and YFSETQ.

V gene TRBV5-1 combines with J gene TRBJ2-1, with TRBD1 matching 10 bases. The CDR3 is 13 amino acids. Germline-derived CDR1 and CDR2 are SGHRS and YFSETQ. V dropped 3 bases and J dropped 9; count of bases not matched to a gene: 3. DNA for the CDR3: TGCGCCAGCAGCTGGGGACAGGGGAGTGAGCAGTTCTTC. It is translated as CASSWGQGSEQFF.

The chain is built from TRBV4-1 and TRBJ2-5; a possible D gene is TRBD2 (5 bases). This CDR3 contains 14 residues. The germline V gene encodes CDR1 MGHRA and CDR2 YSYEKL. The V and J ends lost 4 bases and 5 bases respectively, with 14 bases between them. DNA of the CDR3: TGCGCCAGCAGCCTCAACCCCAGAGGGGAGACCCAGTACTTC. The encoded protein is CASSLNPRGETQYF.

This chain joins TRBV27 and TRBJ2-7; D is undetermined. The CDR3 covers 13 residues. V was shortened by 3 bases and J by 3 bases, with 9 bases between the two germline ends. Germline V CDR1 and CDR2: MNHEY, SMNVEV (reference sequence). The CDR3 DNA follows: TGTGCCAGCAGTTTGGGCAGAGACTACGAGCAGTACTTC. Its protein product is CASSLGRDYEQYF.

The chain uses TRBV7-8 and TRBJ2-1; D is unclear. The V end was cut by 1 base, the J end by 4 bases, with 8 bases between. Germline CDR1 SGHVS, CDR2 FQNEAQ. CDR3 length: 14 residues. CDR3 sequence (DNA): TGTGCCAGCAGCTTAGTCACAGTATACAATGAGCAGTTCTTC. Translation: CASSLVTVYNEQFF.

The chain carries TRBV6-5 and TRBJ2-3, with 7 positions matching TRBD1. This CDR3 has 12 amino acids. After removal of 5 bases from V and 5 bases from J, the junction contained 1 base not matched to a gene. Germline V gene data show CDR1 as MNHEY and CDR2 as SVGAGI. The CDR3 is CASSRQGDTQYF. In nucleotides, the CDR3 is TGTGCCAGCAGTAGACAGGGAGATACGCAGTATTTT.

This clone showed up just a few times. The CDR3 spells CATSEGGLAKNIQYF. The DNA for the CDR3 is TGTGCCACCAGTGAAGGGGGCTTAGCCAAAAACATTCAGTACTTC. V and J are TRBV24-1 and TRBJ2-4; TRBD1 agrees at 7 bases. CDR1 is KGHDR and CDR2 is SFDVKD in the germline V gene. J was trimmed by 0 bases and V by 4 bases; bases with no gene match: 2. CDR3 size: 15 residues.

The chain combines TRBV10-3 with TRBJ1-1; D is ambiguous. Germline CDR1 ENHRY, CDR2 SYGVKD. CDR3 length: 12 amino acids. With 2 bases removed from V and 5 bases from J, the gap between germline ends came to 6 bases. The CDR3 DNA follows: TGTGCCATCAGTGAGGGAGGGACTGAAGCTTTCTTT. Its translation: CAISEGGTEAFF.

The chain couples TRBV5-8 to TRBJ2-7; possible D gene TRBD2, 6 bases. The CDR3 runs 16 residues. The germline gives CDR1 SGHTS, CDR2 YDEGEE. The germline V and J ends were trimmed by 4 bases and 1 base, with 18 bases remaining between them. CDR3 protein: CASSPWRGVGSYEQYV. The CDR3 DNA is TGTGCCAGCAGCCCGTGGCGCGGGGTTGGGTCCTACGAGCAGTACGTC.

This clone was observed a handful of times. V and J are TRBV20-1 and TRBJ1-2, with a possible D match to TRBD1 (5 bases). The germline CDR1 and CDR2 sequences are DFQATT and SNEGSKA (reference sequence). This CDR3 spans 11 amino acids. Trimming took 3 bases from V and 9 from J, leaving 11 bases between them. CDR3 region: CSARHDSSYTF. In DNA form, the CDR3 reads TGCAGTGCTAGGCACGACAGTAGCTACACCTTC.

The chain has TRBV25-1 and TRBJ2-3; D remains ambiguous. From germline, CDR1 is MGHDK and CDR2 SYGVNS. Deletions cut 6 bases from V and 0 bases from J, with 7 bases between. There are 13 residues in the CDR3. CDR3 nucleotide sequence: TGTGCCAGCAGGGCGACTAGCACAGATACGCAGTATTTT. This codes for CASRATSTDTQYF.